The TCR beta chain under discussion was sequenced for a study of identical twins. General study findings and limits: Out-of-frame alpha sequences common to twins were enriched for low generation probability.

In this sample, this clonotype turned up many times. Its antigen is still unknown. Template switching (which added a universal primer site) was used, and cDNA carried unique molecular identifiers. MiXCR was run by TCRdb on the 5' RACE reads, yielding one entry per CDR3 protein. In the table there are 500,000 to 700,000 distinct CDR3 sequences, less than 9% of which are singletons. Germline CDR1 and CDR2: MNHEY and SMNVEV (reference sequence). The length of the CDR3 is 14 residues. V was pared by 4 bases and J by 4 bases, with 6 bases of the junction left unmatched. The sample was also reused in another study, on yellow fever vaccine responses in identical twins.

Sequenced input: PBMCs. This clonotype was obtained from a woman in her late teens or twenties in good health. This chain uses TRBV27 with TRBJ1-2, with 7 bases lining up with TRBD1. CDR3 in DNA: TGTGCCAGCAGTTCGGACAGGCTGGCCTATGGCTACACCTTC. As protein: CASSSDRLAYGYTF.